This T cell receptor beta chain was identified in a study of cytomegalovirus exposure and HLA in healthy donors (dated by TCRdb to 2017 to 2019). General notes on the study: According to an earlier analysis of 587 of the donors, about 179 million T cells yielded roughly 110 million unique TCR beta sequences and around 280 Gb of sequence data. In a later genetic analysis, genome-wide SNP genotypes for about 55% of the roughly 700 donors were used, and that subset was treated as a discovery cohort. Both class I and class II loci were covered by HLA typing, at four-digit resolution. An earlier analysis of some 500 of the donors used high-throughput TCR beta sequencing to judge whether each TCR beta V gene segment behaved as functional or pseudogenic. Rather than using new phenotypic data, the later analysis identified candidate immune exposures from TCR beta sequences and from how often those sequences occurred across donors. The study used immunosequencing to profile the T cell repertoires of approximately 690 subjects and linked those repertoires to cytomegalovirus serostatus. In a later analysis, previously published TCR beta repertoires from some 640 donors were re-analyzed and high-resolution HLA genotyping was added so that TCR occurrence patterns could be studied. To predict cytomegalovirus infection status, the study combined high-throughput TCR immunosequencing, statistical association of individual TCRs with disease status, and machine learning. Alongside the repertoire data, information on donor age, sex, ethnicity and CMV serostatus was compiled. All discovery cohort repertoires had been generated using a single sequencing platform. Roughly five DR-DQ haplotypes were handled as single units for association and clustering, since linkage in the cohort was strong. On average, around 200,000 unique TCR beta nucleotide sequences were sequenced per donor among about 400 genotyped donors of the cohort, with roughly 18% of those sequences being non-productive. The genetic ancestry cluster associated with self-reported Caucasian donors included 70% to 85% of the 398 genotyped donors. Along with the approximately 700-subject first cohort, a separate validation cohort of around 110 different subjects was used. The study aimed to test whether cataloging public T cell receptors could reveal signatures of past pathogen exposure. The number of donors typed differed by locus, with about 629-640 for A, B, C, DRB1 and DQB1, about 500 for DQA1, under 610 for DPA1, and around 430 for DPB1. Roughly 300 gigabases of sequencing data and approximately 85 million unique TCR sequences were included in an early release covering roughly 600 HLA-typed donors. The study at large found these results: Some IMGT-functional V segments, including TRBV6-2 and TRBV6-3, could not be told apart with the 87-base-pair reads, so those segments were excluded. Strong co-occurrence of HLA alleles, especially DR and DQ, made assigning TCR associations to individual alleles difficult. Linkage disequilibrium might explain the correlated functional status among segregating V segments, but an unknown experimental factor could not be excluded. The classifier was reported to diagnose cytomegalovirus status with high specificity and sensitivity in both the original and validation cohorts. In a later analysis, the rate of TCR association differed among HLA loci, with DRB1 alleles having the most associated TCRs and HLA-C alleles having the fewest. A further reported finding was that TCR beta sequences accurately predicted the HLA-A and HLA-B alleles for most subjects in the first cohort. According to a later analysis, parvovirus B19, influenza, CMV and Epstein-Barr virus appeared linked to several top co-occurrence clusters. In a later analysis, HLA-associated TCR beta chains showed more clonal expansion and lower generation probabilities than non-associated chains that were equally common. In this cohort, only TCR beta chains were sequenced, and detectable features were limited by the absence of alpha or paired-chain data. Most TCR sequences were seen in very few donors, while some public TCRs were found in many individuals. The authors suggested that the approach could potentially be generalized to other disease states and immunological phenotypes. Around 16 rarely observed V segments, including chromosome 9 orphons, were excluded from the earlier analysis of a few hundred of the donors because counts were too low. The sequencing pipeline was judged likely to have produced a cluster of highly shared sequence variants as a technical artifact. In the study, 164 TCR beta chains were listed as associated with cytomegalovirus. The only immune exposure information available for the cohort was CMV serostatus. HLA typing was unavailable for some donors at each locus, so association tests used only the typed subset. A later analysis found that most CMV-associated TCR beta chains appeared HLA-restricted, with HLA associations seemingly driven largely by CMV exposure. In vitro tests confirmed that a few of the cytomegalovirus-associated TCR beta chains recognize cytomegalovirus antigens. A later genetic analysis reported fewer N-insertions in productive TCRs among donors in an Asian-associated ancestry cluster than the roughly 620-donor mean. In an earlier analysis of fewer than 700 of the donors, most TCR beta V segments appeared in productive rearrangements about 90% or about 30% of the time, broadly matching IMGT annotations. At a false discovery rate of 0.05, a later analysis linked about 17,000 TCR beta sequences to specific HLA alleles. Sequencing depth was assumed to be roughly uniform across donors in the presence/absence analyses, though that assumption may not hold. An association between a missense DCLRE1C variant and V-gene and J-gene trimming of TCR beta chains was found in a later genetic analysis and replicated in an independent cohort.

In total, more than 500 healthy bone marrow donors made up the cohort. Cohort members were all nominally healthy when sampled, although unrecorded immune exposures were likely present. The donor tested CMV seropositive and was one of the 289 seropositive cohort members. A peripheral blood sample was collected from each donor, and TCR beta sequencing was performed on peripheral blood mononuclear cells. Genomic DNA extraction from the blood cell samples was performed with the Qiagen DNeasy Blood Extraction Kit. Notes on this clone: Its antigen is still unknown. No base-level quality is on record; no much larger clone is a single base apart.

Relative to germline, V is 8 bases shorter and J is 1 base shorter, with 14 bases between their ends. The CDR3 numbers 14 residues from cysteine through phenylalanine. This entry keeps only the CDR3 DNA: 42 bases, framed from base 1. As encoded in the germline V gene, CDR1 is MDHEN while CDR2 is SYDVKM. The library was built by means of the immunoSEQ multiplex PCR assay. A mixture of 60 forward primers for TCR Vbeta segments and 13 reverse primers for TCR Jbeta segments was used in the multiplex PCR. A multiplex PCR assay on genomic DNA amplified the CDR3 region of rearranged TCR beta genes. Amplified TCR beta libraries were sequenced as 87-base-pair reads on the Illumina HiSeq System. Turning to the authors' computational methods: A later analysis tallied roughly 76 million unique TCR beta chains across the 550 to 850 repertoires, and about 10 million of those chains were shared by two or more donors. Raw reads were error-corrected and collapsed into unique sequences by a nearest-neighbor algorithm in which closely related sequences were merged to remove PCR and sequencing errors. To assign V, D and J gene segments, CDR3 sequences were aligned to IMGT reference sequences. For a sequence to be retained, a match of at least six nucleotides was required to both a V gene segment and a J gene segment. A rearrangement counted as productive if the CDR3 had no stop codons and remained in frame with V and J, and every other rearrangement counted as non-productive. Following IMGT convention, CDR3 was defined as the stretch from the second conserved V-encoded cysteine to the conserved J-encoded phenylalanine. The earlier analysis of 587 of the donors excluded sequences that lacked an unambiguous match to a single V gene segment. In an earlier analysis of a few hundred of the donors, V segments were called functional above 56.7% productive rearrangements and were called segregating when the between-donor standard deviation exceeded 5%. A statistical classification framework was built to diagnose cytomegalovirus status from the catalog of TCR beta chain sequences. A later analysis assigned V and J genes by comparing TCR nucleotide sequences with IMGT/GENE-DB human TR gene sequences. Using the TCRdist pipeline, a later analysis assigned CDR3 sequences along with most-parsimonious VDJ recombination scenarios. A later analysis defined each TCR beta chain by its CDR3 amino acid sequence plus V-gene family, and excluded reads lacking a unique V-gene family. A later analysis removed over 500 highly shared, low-generation-probability nucleotide sequences to deal with suspected cross-contamination and a sequencing artifact. In a later analysis, a clonal expansion index for each public chain was calculated from normalized within-repertoire ranks of inferred template counts. A later analysis computed generation probabilities with a VDJ recombination model fitted to out-of-frame rearrangements, and checked the results against IGoR. Hypergeometric tests were used in a later analysis to score TCR-TCR, TCR-HLA and TCR-CMV co-occurrence, with a repertoire-size bias correction applied to the TCR pairs. In a later analysis, false discovery rates were estimated by permuting HLA or CMV assignments 20 times. In a later analysis, co-occurring TCRs were grouped using DBSCAN, with TCRdist sequence similarity added in when clustering inside HLA-allele-positive subsets. Repertoires with fewer than 30,000 or more than 120,000 public chains, plus five repertoires with anomalous nucleotide sharing, were excluded from co-occurrence clustering. TCRdb retrieved this table from immuneACCESS and kept in-frame rearrangements only. Not all clones are present; in checked studies, unresolved V genes account for under half, and no reason is known for the remainder. That table supplies the V and J calls and clone size; D and trimming were determined from the DNA. Across this sample there are about 89,000 clones, with 85% seen only once. The top ten hold 6.5% to 9% of the sample.

The sample consisted of PBMCs. The sequence was collected from a man aged 40-49 years in good health and CMV-seropositive. This chain is built from TRBV28 and TRBJ1-1; perhaps TRBD1 is the D gene, with 6 bases matching. The CDR3 amino acid sequence is: CASLQGGQNTEAFF. The DNA reads as follows: TGTGCCAGCCTCCAAGGGGGTCAGAACACTGAAGCTTTCTTT.